This T cell receptor beta chain appears in the sequencing data of a study of Ad26.COV2.S vaccination and SARS-CoV-2 variants. Findings and caveats of the study: Placebo recipients showed lower spike-specific TCR breadth than vaccinees. Researchers reported similar non-spike TCR breadth in vaccine and placebo recipients.

A remark on this clone: What it recognizes is unknown.

Stated treatment: roughly 19 received Ad26.COV2.S at low or high dose, single or two shots; 5 received placebo; per-sample allocation not given. Day 63 after the first vaccine or placebo injection was the time point for sampling. Boston hosted the donor, who was an adult aged 18-55 years. Germline assignment: CDR1 SEHNR and CDR2 FQNEAQ (reference sequence). Trimming at V came to 2 bases and at J to 7 bases, leaving 10 bases not matched to a gene. The CDR3 covers 16 residues. The data were produced by immunoSEQ multiplex PCR, yet TCRdb's version contains in-frame clones alone and is incomplete. This repertoire shows 200,000 to 250,000 clones, 85% to 90% found once; its top ten account for 9.5% to 12%.

This TCR was recovered from a person aged 18-60 years who received the Ad26.COV2.S COVID-19 vaccine or a placebo. The input for sequencing was peripheral blood, taken in a trial of Ad26.COV2.S vaccine versus placebo. The V gene is TRBV7-9, the J gene TRBJ2-1; 8 bases are shared with TRBD2. The CDR3 DNA follows: TGTGCCAGCAGCTTACCAGGGAGCGGGGGACGAAATGAGCAGTTCTTC. It codes for CASSLPGSGGRNEQFF.